This TCR beta chain was sequenced in a study of PD-L1 blockade in urothelial cancer. Across the whole study: Blood gave a median around 150,000 T cells.

The junction had 9 bases not matched to a gene; V was cut back by 5 bases and J by 4 bases. The CDR3 length is 17 residues. CDR1 is SGHAT and CDR2 is FQNNGV in the germline V gene. The protocol was immunoSEQ multiplex PCR, while the TCRdb copy is restricted to in-frame clones and leaves out a portion. The sample holds 98,000 or so clones; 90% are singletons and the top ten take roughly 1.6%. On this clone: Its antigen remains unidentified.

Study findings and constraints: Tumor-associated clones in blood expanded more at 3 weeks in durable-benefit patients.

Sample time point: pretreatment peripheral blood. Per patient, between 1 and 8 samples were collected at pretreatment and on-treatment time points. The receptor comes from a man aged 60-69 years with urothelial cancer. The specimen was PBMCs, collected around atezolizumab (anti-PD-L1) treatment. The rearrangement uses TRBV11-2 and TRBJ1-3, with TRBD1 matching 12 bases. In DNA form, the CDR3 reads TGTGCCAGCAGCCCTATGACCGGGACAGGGGGCGGAAACACCATATATTTT. Translating it yields CASSPMTGTGGGNTIYF.